Shown below are 27 T cell receptor beta chains from a single sample sequenced in a study of CD8 T cells in Susac syndrome. The authors reverse transcribed roughly 0.5 to 1 ug RNA with random hexamers. A single record per CDR3 protein comes from TCRdb applying MiXCR to the immunoSEQ multiplex PCR reads. The sample contains 170,000 or so distinct CDR3 sequences, approximately 94% of which appear only once. Sequencing was carried out using CD4+ T cells from PBMCs. The receptors here all came from a human donor with Susac syndrome.

The chain couples TRBV6-6 to TRBJ1-5; the D gene is possibly TRBD1 (6 bases). V lost 4 bases to trimming and J lost 2 bases, with 9 bases between them. In germline, CDR1 is MNHNY, CDR2 SVGAGI (reference sequence). This CDR3 comprises 14 residues. CDR3 in amino acids: CASSFRQGNQPQHF. The CDR3 coding sequence is TGTGCCAGCAGTTTTAGACAGGGCAATCAGCCCCAGCATTTT.

The gene calls are TRBV5-1 and TRBJ1-2, with D possibly matching TRBD1 (6 bases). V gave up 0 bases and J gave up 4 bases, with 13 bases separating them. This CDR3 is 15 amino acids long. Per germline, CDR1 SGHRS and CDR2 YFSETQ. The CDR3 nucleotides read TGCGCCAGCAGCTTGGGACAGGTCTATAGCTATGGCTACACCTTC. Encoded protein: CASSLGQVYSYGYTF. The complete variable domain, with remaining parts taken from reference TRBV5-1 and TRBJ1-2, reads KAGVTQTPRYLIKTRGQQVTLSCSPISGHRSVSWYQQTPGQGLQFLFEYFSETQRNKGNFPGRFSGRQFSNSRSEMNVSTLELGDSALYLCASSLGQVYSYGYTFGSGTRLTVV.

Only a few counts were recorded for this clonotype. The gene calls are TRBV6-1 and TRBJ1-6; D remains ambiguous. With 5 bases removed from V and 9 bases from J, the gap between germline ends came to 20 bases. This CDR3 spans 16 amino acids. Germline CDR1 and CDR2: MNHNS and SASEGT. The DNA for the CDR3 is TGTGCCAGCAGTCCCGACATCGCCTCCAAAGGTTCACCCCTCCACTTT. Its protein product is CASSPDIASKGSPLHF.

The chain uses TRBV10-3 and TRBJ2-6; 10 bases agree with TRBD1. The J segment lost 0 bases and the V segment lost 6 bases, leaving 5 bases of the junction unmatched. The CDR3 sequence is 17 residues long. In germline, CDR1 is ENHRY, CDR2 SYGVKD. The CDR3 sequence is CAISRDRGGSGANVLTF. The CDR3 coding sequence is TGTGCCATCAGCCGGGACAGGGGAGGCTCTGGGGCCAACGTCCTGACTTTC.

The gene calls are TRBV19 and TRBJ2-1; 7 nucleotides align to TRBD2. Germline values: CDR1 LNHDA, CDR2 SQIVND (reference sequence). The CDR3 length is 13 residues. J gave up 8 bases and V 7 bases, and 8 bases lay outside the gene matches. The chain's CDR3 is CASTAPGRYEQFF. In nucleotides, the CDR3 is TGTGCCAGTACTGCGCCCGGGAGGTATGAGCAGTTCTTC. The variable domain in full, with the rest retrieved from reference TRBV19 and TRBJ2-1, is DGGITQSPKYLFRKEGQNVTLSCEQNLNHDAMYWYRQDPGQGLRLIYYSQIVNDFQKGDIAEGYSVSREKKESFPLTVTSAQKNPTAFYLCASTAPGRYEQFFGPGTRLTVL.

The genes are TRBV12-3 or TRBV12-4 and TRBJ2-1; no definite D call. This CDR3 comprises 14 residues. V was clipped by 6 bases and J by 3 bases, with 12 bases between them. CDR3 protein: CASRRTPDYNEQFF. In DNA form, the CDR3 reads TGTGCCAGCAGGCGGACCCCTGACTACAATGAGCAGTTCTTC.

The chain joins TRBV29-1 to TRBJ2-1; D remains ambiguous. Germline values: CDR1 SQVTM, CDR2 ANQGSEA. This CDR3 has 14 amino acids. The V end was cut by 2 bases, the J end by 1 base, with 9 bases between. Written as DNA, the CDR3 is TGCAGCGTTGAACCCCAGATATCCTACAATGAGCAGTTCTTC. It encodes CSVEPQISYNEQFF.

The rearrangement links TRBV25-1 to TRBJ1-2; 9 nucleotides match TRBD1. The CDR3 covers 16 residues. Germline V gene lookup returns CDR1 MGHDK and CDR2 SYGVNS. Losses at the gene ends were 3 bases for V and 4 bases for J; bases not matched to a gene: 9. The CDR3 here is CASSDSSTGGVYGYTF. The CDR3, as DNA: TGTGCCAGCAGTGATTCCTCGACAGGGGGAGTCTATGGCTACACCTTC.

The chain recombines TRBV6-6 with TRBJ1-1; TRBD1 aligns across 10 bases. V lost 5 bases and J lost 4; bases outside the gene matches: 4. The germline gives CDR1 MNHNY, CDR2 SVGAGI (reference sequence). CDR3 length: 14 amino acids. CDR3 in DNA: TGTGCCAGCAGTAACCGACAGGGGGCCACTGAAGCTTTCTTT. It encodes CASSNRQGATEAFF.

This rearrangement joins TRBV11-2 to TRBJ2-3; weak D call: TRBD2 (5 bases). The germline V gene encodes CDR1 SGHAT and CDR2 FQNNGV. Trimming left V 6 bases short and J 4 bases short, with 11 bases between. This CDR3 contains 13 residues. The CDR3 protein is CASRQTNADTQYF. The DNA for the CDR3 is TGTGCCAGCAGACAGACTAACGCAGATACGCAGTATTTT.

The chain joins TRBV9 to TRBJ2-7, with 7 bases aligning to TRBD1. Germline assignment: CDR1 SGDLS and CDR2 YYNGEE. The V segment lost 0 bases and the J segment 2 bases; nucleotides outside the gene matches: 5. CDR3 length: 15 residues. The CDR3 reads CASSVAGTAAYEQYF. In nucleotides, the CDR3 is TGTGCCAGCAGCGTAGCCGGGACAGCCGCCTACGAGCAGTACTTC.

The V gene is TRBV12-5, the J gene TRBJ2-1; TRBD1 aligns across 9 bases. Germline trimming cut 6 bases from V and 8 bases from J; bases unmatched to any gene: 14. Germline loops: CDR1 LGHNT, CDR2 FRNRAP. The length of the CDR3 is 16 residues. In nucleotides, the CDR3 is TGTGCTAGTGGCCCACCTCCCGGGACAGGGTTCGATGAGCAGTTCTTC. This sequence encodes CASGPPPGTGFDEQFF.

The gene calls are TRBV20-1 and TRBJ2-3, with D unresolved. CDR1 is DFQATT, CDR2 SNEGSKA, per germline (reference sequence). The CDR3 is made up of 16 amino acids. Trimming removed 0 bases at V and 0 bases at J, with 13 bases between. The CDR3 protein is CSARDRGRASTDTQYF. The CDR3 region has the DNA TGCAGTGCTAGAGATCGTGGTCGTGCTAGCACAGATACGCAGTATTTT.

The chain links TRBV15 to TRBJ2-5; 7 positions agree with TRBD1. Germline V lookup: CDR1 LNHNV, CDR2 YYDKDF (reference sequence). The CDR3 runs to 15 residues. Trimming cost V 0 bases and J 1 base; bases outside gene matches: 2. The DNA of the CDR3 is TGTGCCACCAGCAGAGAGCCAGGGGGCCAAGAGACCCAGTACTTC. Translating gives CATSREPGGQETQYF.

The gene calls are TRBV5-1 and TRBJ2-1, with D hard to call. The CDR3 extends over 14 amino acids. V shed 4 bases and J shed 5 bases, with 13 bases lying between them. Germline V gives CDR1 SGHRS, CDR2 YFSETQ. The CDR3 sequence is CASSLQLVDNEQFF. In nucleotides, the CDR3 is TGCGCCAGCAGCCTCCAGCTAGTCGACAATGAGCAGTTCTTC.

This clonotype came up once. The chain is built from TRBV3-1 and TRBJ2-7; weak D call: TRBD2 (7 bases). The CDR3 is 14 residues long. The germline gives CDR1 LGHDT, CDR2 YNNKEL (reference sequence). V lost 3 bases and J 6 bases, leaving 15 bases between the germline ends. The CDR3 nucleotides read TGTGCCAGCAGCCACCCGGGGGGCCAAAGCGAGCAGTACTTC. It yields the protein CASSHPGGQSEQYF.

The chain uses TRBV25-1 and TRBJ2-2; D might be TRBD2 (5 bases). This CDR3 spans 14 amino acids. The germline V and J ends were trimmed by 7 bases and 7 bases, with 16 bases remaining between them. Germline V gene sequence: CDR1 MGHDK, CDR2 SYGVNS. The CDR3 DNA follows: TGTGCCAGCACACGCGGGCGGTCAGACGGGGAGCTGTTTTTT. It codes for CASTRGRSDGELFF.

This clonotype was found a few times. The rearrangement links TRBV7-2 to TRBJ2-7; TRBD1 matches at 9 bases. V was clipped by 5 bases and J by 6 bases; unmatched bases: 8. Germline assignment: CDR1 SGHTA and CDR2 FQGNSA. The CDR3 is 14 residues long. CDR3 loop: CASSPGGTGTEQYF. The DNA for the CDR3 is TGTGCCAGCAGCCCAGGCGGGACAGGGACCGAGCAGTACTTC.

J is TRBJ1-1 and V is TRBV6-5; D unresolved. Germline lookup yields CDR1 MNHEY and CDR2 SVGAGI. The ends were cut back, 7 bases at V and 4 bases at J, with 19 bases in the middle. The CDR3 totals 15 residues. CDR3 nucleotides: TGTGCCAGCACCCCAGTTCGGGGAGTCGGCACTGAAGCTTTCTTT. Translating it yields CASTPVRGVGTEAFF.

The gene calls are TRBV7-9 and TRBJ1-1; 7 nucleotides agree with TRBD1. In germline, CDR1 is SEHNR, CDR2 FQNEAQ (reference sequence). The CDR3 sequence is 14 residues long. The V segment lost 5 bases and the J segment 3 bases; nucleotides outside the gene matches: 6. The CDR3 nucleotides read TGTGCCAGCAGCGAAACGACAGGGCACACTGAAGCTTTCTTT. This encodes CASSETTGHTEAFF.

This chain joins TRBV5-8 and TRBJ1-3; D call uncertain. The CDR3 runs 14 residues. V dropped 4 bases and J dropped 3 bases, with 11 bases sitting between them. From germline, CDR1 is SGHTS and CDR2 YDEGEE. The DNA for the CDR3 is TGTGCCAGCAGCCAGAAGTGGGGTGGAAACACCATATATTTT. Amino acid sequence: CASSQKWGGNTIYF.

The J gene is TRBJ2-5, the V gene TRBV14; 7 bases fit TRBD2. The germline V gene has CDR1 SGHDN and CDR2 FVKESK. The CDR3 is made up of 16 amino acids. V lost 1 base and J lost 2; bases outside the gene matches: 7. CDR3 nucleotide sequence: TGTGCCAGCAGCCAAGCGGGGACTAAAATGCAAGAGACCCAGTACTTC. It specifies CASSQAGTKMQETQYF.

The chain has TRBV7-9 and TRBJ1-1; D is ambiguous. V was cut by 5 bases and J by 1 base, with 8 bases left in between. Germline V gene sequence: CDR1 SEHNR, CDR2 FQNEAQ (reference sequence). CDR3 length: 13 amino acids. The CDR3 loop reads CASSPRRNTEAFF. CDR3 bases: TGTGCCAGCAGCCCCCGACGGAACACTGAAGCTTTCTTT.

This clonotype was counted a single time. The chain links TRBV9 to TRBJ2-7; D unresolved. CDR3 length: 16 residues. CDR1 and CDR2 (germline): SGDLS, YYNGEE. The V end was cut by 0 bases, the J end by 1 base, with 14 bases between. The CDR3 nucleotides read TGTGCCAGCAGCGTAGCACCGGCGGACCTATCCTACGAGCAGTACTTC. Residues: CASSVAPADLSYEQYF.

CDR3: CSARGYRHSGNTIYF. In DNA form, the CDR3 reads TGCAGTGCTAGAGGTTACAGACACTCTGGAAACACCATATATTTT. The chain links TRBV20-1 to TRBJ1-3; D call uncertain. Germline CDR1 reads DFQATT; CDR2 reads SNEGSKA (reference sequence). V gave up 1 base and J gave up 0 bases, with 10 bases separating them. The CDR3 consists of 15 residues.

The CDR3 loop reads CASSLVMEGNTEAFF. Here the CDR3 DNA reads TGTGCCAGCAGCTTAGTGATGGAGGGGAACACTGAAGCTTTCTTT. The V and J genes are TRBV7-9 and TRBJ1-1, with D unresolved. The V gene lost 1 base and the J gene lost 1 base, with 10 bases spanning the gap. The CDR3 sequence is 15 residues long. Germline CDR1 and CDR2: SEHNR and FQNEAQ (reference sequence).

CDR3 bases: TGTGCCAGCAGCCTTCACAGGGAGGGCACTGAAGCTTTCTTT. Translated, it gives CASSLHREGTEAFF. The J gene is TRBJ1-1, the V gene TRBV14, with D tentatively TRBD1 (6 bases). The CDR3 runs to 14 residues. Germline lookup yields CDR1 SGHDN and CDR2 FVKESK. The V end lost 4 bases, the J end lost 4 bases, and 13 bases lay between the germline ends.